The 31 T cell receptor beta chains reported below all come from one sample, sequenced in a study of T cells in Graves' hyperthyroidism and ophthalmopathy. Researchers amplified the TCR beta CDR3 regions from RNA transcripts. An initial round of RT-PCR targeting the TCR CDR3 relied on the HTBI primer set. From the multiplex PCR reads, TCRdb called clonotypes with MiXCR, one entry per CDR3 protein. The sample records about half a million distinct CDR3 sequences, less than 25% being singletons. The sequenced material came from blood. These receptor sequences come from a young man with Graves' hyperthyroidism.

Details on this clonotype: A read error may explain this, as a much larger clone is one base away. This chain links TRBV27 with TRBJ1-1; no clear D gene. Germline CDR1 MNHEY, CDR2 SMNVEV (reference sequence). The V end was cut by 8 bases, the J end by 4 bases, with 17 bases between. The CDR3 spans 14 residues. This chain's CDR3 is CASCWGGWGTEAFF. The CDR3 nucleotides read TGTGCCAGCTGTTGGGGAGGGTGGGGCACTGAAGCTTTCTTT.

This clonotype occurred many times. The chain combines TRBV6-1 with TRBJ1-5; D is ambiguous. Per the germline V gene, CDR1 is MNHNS and CDR2 is SASEGT. V lost 7 bases to trimming and J lost 10 bases, with 17 bases between them. CDR3 length: 13 residues. The CDR3 DNA is TGTGCCAGCACCGACGGGTTGGGGAGCCCCCAGCATTTT. Its protein product is CASTDGLGSPQHF.

V and J are TRBV20-1 and TRBJ1-1, with a tentative D call TRBD1 (5 bases). CDR1 and CDR2 from the germline V gene are DFQATT and SNEGSKA (reference sequence). Trimming removed 1 base at V and 3 bases at J, with 15 bases between. CDR3 length: 15 amino acids. This chain's CDR3 is CSARASTGGDTEAFF. The CDR3 nucleotides read TGCAGTGCTAGAGCCAGTACAGGAGGAGACACTGAAGCTTTCTTT.

This clonotype was counted between two and nine times. The chain links TRBV4-1 to TRBJ1-5, with D tentatively TRBD1 (6 bases). CDR1 and CDR2 from the germline V gene are MGHRA and YSYEKL. Trimming shortened V by 1 base and J by 7 bases, and 14 bases separated the two germline ends. This CDR3 region has 15 residues. The CDR3 loop is CASSQGPFGGQPQHF. CDR3 nucleotides: TGCGCCAGCAGCCAAGGTCCTTTTGGGGGCCAGCCCCAGCATTTT.

This clonotype has more than one count but fewer than ten. This chain uses TRBV7-9 with TRBJ2-2; TRBD1 aligns across 7 bases. Trimming took 8 bases from V and 5 from J; bases not matched to a gene: 2. The CDR3 length is 12 residues. Germline lookup yields CDR1 SEHNR and CDR2 FQNEAQ (reference sequence). In DNA, the CDR3 is TGTGCCAGCGGGGACAGAACCGGGGAGCTGTTTTTT. Its protein product is CASGDRTGELFF.

In the case of this clonotype: A read error may be the cause here, since a much bigger clone is one base away. The chain couples TRBV15 to TRBJ1-2, with 7 bases aligning to TRBD1. Germline V gene lookup returns CDR1 LNHNV and CDR2 YYDKDF (reference sequence). V trimming: 0 bases; J trimming: 10 bases; junction bases outside the gene matches: 8. The CDR3 spans 14 residues. The CDR3 here is CATSRDLRGPDYTF. CDR3 DNA: TGTGCCACCAGCAGAGATTTAAGGGGGCCGGACTACACCTTC.

Many counts were recorded for this clonotype. The chain joins TRBV6-5 to TRBJ2-7; TRBD1 might be the D (6 bases). Germline CDR1 is MNHEY and CDR2 is SVGAGI. With 0 bases removed from V and 5 bases from J, the gap between germline ends came to 17 bases. This CDR3 has 16 residues. The CDR3 is CASSYSSHRAFDEQYF. CDR3 in DNA: TGTGCCAGCAGTTACTCGTCTCACAGGGCGTTCGACGAGCAGTACTTC.

In this sample, this clonotype turned up many times. This chain connects TRBV6-2 or TRBV6-3 to TRBJ1-2; no firm D call. This CDR3 has 13 amino acids. V lost 0 bases and J 6 bases, leaving 8 bases between the germline ends. Per germline, CDR1 MNHEY and CDR2 SVGEGT. CDR3 nucleotides: TGTGCCAGCAGTTACTCGGTCGCCAATGGCTACACCTTC. Protein product: CASSYSVANGYTF.

This clonotype showed up many times. The V call is TRBV20-1, the J call TRBJ1-1, with D possibly TRBD1 on 5 matching bases. Germline V gives CDR1 DFQATT, CDR2 SNEGSKA (reference sequence). The CDR3 is made up of 14 amino acids. The V gene lost 0 bases and the J gene lost 1 base, with 9 bases spanning the gap. The CDR3 sequence is CSARDRRGNTEAFF. The CDR3 bases are TGCAGTGCTAGAGATCGGAGGGGGAACACTGAAGCTTTCTTT.

This clonotype has only a few counts. The rearrangement uses TRBV5-1 and TRBJ2-7, with 7 bases fitting TRBD1. V was pared by 4 bases and J by 2 bases, with 15 bases of the junction left unmatched. CDR3 length equals 17 residues. Germline assignment: CDR1 SGHRS and CDR2 YFSETQ. The CDR3 spells CASSPGLQGIRPYEQYF. CDR3 coding DNA: TGCGCCAGCAGCCCAGGCTTACAGGGGATCCGGCCCTACGAGCAGTACTTC.

Many counts were recorded for this clonotype. This chain joins TRBV4-1 and TRBJ2-2, with 7 bases fitting TRBD1. The CDR3 sequence is 18 residues long. J lost 7 bases, V lost 3 bases, and 17 bases had no gene match. CDR1 is MGHRA and CDR2 is YSYEKL in the germline V gene. CDR3 in DNA: TGCGCCAGCAGCCAGACAGGGATCTTAGGGGGAAGGAACGGGGAGCTGTTTTTT. Amino acids: CASSQTGILGGRNGELFF.

The rearrangement joins TRBV2 to TRBJ2-7; D might be TRBD1 (6 bases). The V end lost 2 bases, the J end lost 5 bases, and 16 bases lay between the germline ends. CDR3 length equals 15 residues. Germline V gene data show CDR1 as SNHLY and CDR2 as FYNNEI. The CDR3 loop reads CASSEWTEGIDEQYF. In nucleotides, the CDR3 is TGTGCCAGCAGTGAATGGACAGAGGGAATCGACGAGCAGTACTTC.

This clonotype was observed a handful of times. This chain links TRBV20-1 with TRBJ1-1; D call uncertain. The CDR3 spans 14 residues. The germline V gene has CDR1 DFQATT and CDR2 SNEGSKA (reference sequence). V was trimmed by 1 base and J by 5 bases, leaving 14 bases between them. DNA for the CDR3: TGCAGTGCTAGAGTCGGCTCGGGGTGGACTGAAGCTTTCTTT. Residues: CSARVGSGWTEAFF.

The gene calls are TRBV6-1 and TRBJ1-1; D ambiguous. The germline V gene encodes CDR1 MNHNS and CDR2 SASEGT. The CDR3 runs 13 residues. V was clipped by 8 bases and J by 0 bases, with 10 bases between them. The CDR3 DNA follows: TGTGCCAGCGCCCCGAAAATGAACACTGAAGCTTTCTTT. This gives the protein CASAPKMNTEAFF.

The table lists this clonotype with many counts. V is TRBV6-4 and J is TRBJ2-7, with 9 bases that match TRBD1. Trimming removed 6 bases from V and 1 base from J; junction bases left unmatched: 13. The CDR3 runs 17 residues. Germline V gene lookup returns CDR1 MRHNA and CDR2 SNTAGT. DNA of the CDR3: TGTGCCAGCAGGGACAGGGGAGGCCCGAACCAATCCTACGAGCAGTACTTC. Protein: CASRDRGGPNQSYEQYF.

The chain has TRBV6-1 and TRBJ2-3, with 7 positions matching TRBD2. Germline assignment: CDR1 MNHNS and CDR2 SASEGT. Trimming took 1 base from V and 4 from J; bases not matched to a gene: 5. The CDR3 loop spans 15 amino acids. The CDR3 nucleotides are TGTGCCAGCAGTGAAGTTCGCGGGGGAGCAGATACGCAGTATTTT. As protein: CASSEVRGGADTQYF.

Only a few counts were recorded for this clonotype. This CDR3 is CASSSPRGNNQPQHF. CDR3 nucleotide sequence: TGCGCCAGCAGCTCCCCCCGGGGAAACAATCAGCCCCAGCATTTT. The chain joins TRBV4-1 to TRBJ1-5; D gene ambiguous. CDR1 and CDR2 from the germline V gene are MGHRA and YSYEKL. The CDR3 consists of 15 residues. Trimming took 5 bases from V and 3 from J, leaving 14 bases between them.

Many counts were recorded for this clonotype. V and J are TRBV12-3 or TRBV12-4 and TRBJ1-6, with 7 bases identical to TRBD1. The CDR3 contains 14 residues. With V trimmed by 6 bases and J by 7 bases, 6 bases remained unmatched. CDR3 sequence reads: CASSRGQANSPLHF. The CDR3 DNA reads TGTGCCAGCAGCCGCGGACAGGCCAATTCACCCCTCCACTTT.

The table lists this clonotype with a few counts. V usage is TRBV3-1 and J usage is TRBJ1-1; D gene unclear. The CDR3 is 11 amino acids. Germline CDR1 is LGHDT and CDR2 is YNNKEL (reference sequence). V was shortened by 2 bases and J by 8 bases, with 6 bases between the two germline ends. CDR3 protein: CASSQLDEAFF. CDR3 in DNA: TGTGCCAGCAGCCAACTGGACGAAGCTTTCTTT.

This clonotype was counted at least ten times. The genes are TRBV7-8 and TRBJ2-2; no definite D call. Trimming removed 5 bases at V and 7 bases at J, with 8 bases between. CDR3 length equals 12 residues. Germline V gene lookup returns CDR1 SGHVS and CDR2 FQNEAQ. The CDR3 bases are TGTGCCAGCAGCCCCGCATACGGGGAGCTGTTTTTT. It translates to CASSPAYGELFF.

The chain carries TRBV30 and TRBJ1-2; the match to TRBD1 covers 9 bases. The ends lost 8 bases at V and 3 bases at J; junction bases unmatched: 13. The germline gives CDR1 GTSNPN, CDR2 SVGIG (reference sequence). The CDR3 consists of 15 residues. In nucleotides, the CDR3 is TGTGCCCGGGGACAGGGTCGGAGAAGGGACTATGGCTACACCTTC. Translated: CARGQGRRRDYGYTF. Based on the CDR3 plus reference TRBV30 and TRBJ1-2, the full variable domain is SQTIHQWPATLVQPVGSPLSLECTVEGTSNPNLYWYRQAAGRGLQLLFYSVGIGQISSEVPQNLSASRPQDRQFILSSKKLLLSDSGFYLCARGQGRRRDYGYTFGSGTRLTVV.

This clonotype was seen at least ten times. The J gene is TRBJ1-2, the V gene TRBV11-2, with D perhaps matching TRBD1 (6 bases). Germline CDR1 reads SGHAT; CDR2 reads FQNNGV. The CDR3 sequence is 14 residues long. The V end was cut by 3 bases, the J end by 4 bases, with 12 bases between. The CDR3 DNA reads TGTGCCAGCAGCTTCGGGGGCGCTGGCTATGGCTACACCTTC. Protein sequence: CASSFGGAGYGYTF.

This clonotype was observed a handful of times. The chain couples TRBV28 to TRBJ1-6; no firm D call. This CDR3 region has 16 residues. Trimming removed 6 bases from V and 5 bases from J, with 17 bases in between. Germline lookup yields CDR1 MDHEN and CDR2 SYDVKM. CDR3 nucleotide sequence: TGTGCCAGCAGGCTAATCGAGCAAAACCATAATTCACCCCTCCACTTT. Protein: CASRLIEQNHNSPLHF. Full variable domain (rest looked up from reference TRBV28 and TRBJ1-6): DVKVTQSSRYLVKRTGEKVFLECVQDMDHENMFWYRQDPGLGLRLIYFSYDVKMKEKGDIPEGYSVSREKKERFSLILESASTNQTSMYLCASRLIEQNHNSPLHFGNGTRLTVT.

V is TRBV20-1 and J is TRBJ2-7; 8 positions match TRBD2. Germline CDR1 DFQATT, CDR2 SNEGSKA (reference sequence). Germline trimming cut 6 bases from V and 4 bases from J; bases unmatched to any gene: 8. The CDR3 length is 13 residues. The CDR3 region is CSATRSGSYEQYF. CDR3 coding DNA: TGCAGTGCCACAAGAAGCGGGAGTTACGAGCAGTACTTC.

The chain joins TRBV10-3 to TRBJ1-1; D perhaps matches TRBD1 (6 bases). The CDR3 covers 16 residues. Germline CDR1 ENHRY, CDR2 SYGVKD. Trimming removed 2 bases at V and 2 bases at J, with 15 bases between. CDR3 nucleotide sequence: TGTGCCATCAGTGAGAACTTGAAAGGGGGAAACACTGAAGCTTTCTTT. This translates into CAISENLKGGNTEAFF.

This clonotype appeared many times. The chain carries TRBV28 and TRBJ1-1; the D gene is possibly TRBD1 (6 bases). CDR1 is MDHEN, CDR2 SYDVKM, per germline. This CDR3 contains 14 residues. Deletions cut 8 bases from V and 0 bases from J, with 13 bases between. The CDR3 nucleotides read TGTGCCAGCCATGGGGGGCATTTGAACACTGAAGCTTTCTTT. Residues: CASHGGHLNTEAFF.

V usage is TRBV10-3 and J usage is TRBJ1-1, with D tentatively TRBD1 (5 bases). The CDR3 contains 14 residues. The V gene lost 4 bases and the J gene lost 0 bases, with 9 bases spanning the gap. Germline CDR1 and CDR2: ENHRY and SYGVKD. The CDR3 region is CAISVTGLNTEAFF. For the CDR3, the DNA is TGTGCCATCAGTGTAACAGGTTTGAACACTGAAGCTTTCTTT.

Concerning this clonotype itself: A much bigger clone sits one base away, suggesting this may be a read error. The chain joins TRBV7-9 to TRBJ1-1, with D unclear. Germline V gene data show CDR1 as SEHNR and CDR2 as FQNEAQ (reference sequence). CDR3 size: 13 residues. In DNA form, the CDR3 reads TGTGCCTGCAGCTTAGAATCGAACACTGAAGCTTTCTTT. Protein product: CACSLESNTEAFF. Filled out from reference TRBV7-9 and TRBJ1-1, the complete variable domain reads DTGVSQNPRHKITKRGQNVTFRCDPISEHNRLYWYRQTLGQGPEFLTYFQNEAQLEKSRLLSDRFSAERPKGSFSTLEIQRTEQGDSAMYLCACSLESNTEAFFGQGTRLTVV.

The table lists this clonotype with many counts. The V gene is TRBV5-1, the J gene TRBJ2-2; D remains unclear. Germline assignment: CDR1 SGHRS and CDR2 YFSETQ. V was pared by 1 base and J by 1 base, with 8 bases between. The CDR3 consists of 15 residues. The CDR3 DNA follows: TGCGCCAGCAGCTTGACCACGGGGAACACCGGGGAGCTGTTTTTT. Translated: CASSLTTGNTGELFF.

This clonotype occurred many times. This chain uses TRBV28 with TRBJ1-2; 8 bases align to TRBD1. There are 16 residues in the CDR3. The V gene end was trimmed by 5 bases and the J gene end by 4 bases; junction bases not matched to a gene: 12. Germline V gives CDR1 MDHEN, CDR2 SYDVKM. In DNA form, the CDR3 reads TGTGCCAGCAGTCCCCGCGGACAGGGAAGGAGCTATGGCTACACCTTC. Translation gives CASSPRGQGRSYGYTF.

This clonotype was detected many times. This chain connects TRBV20-1 to TRBJ1-2; 10 bases match TRBD1. J gave up 7 bases and V 3 bases, and 5 bases lay outside the gene matches. Per the germline V gene, CDR1 is DFQATT and CDR2 is SNEGSKA (reference sequence). This CDR3 region has 13 residues. The CDR3 reads CSARGTGDLGYTF. The DNA for the CDR3 is TGCAGTGCTAGGGGGACAGGGGATCTTGGCTACACCTTC.